These T cell receptor beta chains were read from a single sample in a study of STAT3 mutations in large granular lymphocyte leukemia. Assay: immunoSEQ multiplex PCR; the TCRdb copy retains only in-frame clones and omits some. The data hold 12,000 or so clones, with about 75% observed a single time. Source material: peripheral blood mononuclear cells. The receptors stem from a man aged 55 to 70 with T-cell large granular lymphocyte leukemia. Some clones in this sample may be carry-over from other donors' samples. The CDR3 runs from the conserved cysteine through the conserved F or W. Each record gives: J gene, D gene, clone size, V gene, CDR3 protein, CDR3 DNA. A D gene is named only where the DNA matches it firmly. Part of the rows lack a size; the others show once, few, many or a class for expanded clones.

>TRBJ2-3|NA|NA|TRBV29-1
CSASTNTDTQYF
TGCAGCGCCTCGACGAACACAGATACGCAGTATTTT
>TRBJ2-6|NA|NA|TRBV4-1
CASSPDVSGANVLTF
TGCGCCAGCAGCCCGGATGTCTCTGGGGCCAACGTCCTGACTTTC
>TRBJ2-7|TRBD2|NA|TRBV18
CASSFPGLAVEQYF
TGTGCCAGCTCATTCCCGGGACTAGCGGTCGAGCAGTACTTC
>TRBJ1-2|NA|NA|TRBV18
CASSPFKGNYGYTF
TGTGCCAGCTCTCCCTTTAAGGGGAACTATGGCTACACCTTC
>TRBJ1-3|NA|NA|TRBV7-9
CASSSYRDTYNTIYF
TGTGCCAGCAGCTCATACCGGGACACATATAACACCATATATTTT
>TRBJ2-5|NA|NA|TRBV7-9
CASSLAGARGVQETQYF
TGTGCCAGCAGCTTAGCTGGGGCAAGGGGAGTTCAAGAGACCCAGTACTTC
>TRBJ1-2|NA|NA|TRBV2
CASRPDRSNYGYTF
TGTGCCAGCAGGCCGGACCGAAGTAACTATGGCTACACCTTC
>TRBJ2-1|TRBD2|NA|TRBV5-4
CASSLRLADYNEQFF
TGTGCCAGCAGCTTACGGCTAGCGGACTACAATGAGCAGTTCTTC
>TRBJ2-5|NA|once|TRBV6-5
CASTLGETQYF
TGTGCCAGCACCCTGGGAGAGACCCAGTACTTC
>TRBJ2-2|NA|NA|TRBV30
CAWGGGAAGELFF
TGTGCCTGGGGGGGAGGCGCGGCCGGGGAGCTGTTTTTT
>TRBJ2-2|TRBD2|NA|TRBV9
CASSVATSGRMAGELFF
TGTGCCAGCAGCGTAGCTACTAGCGGGAGAATGGCCGGGGAGCTGTTTTTT
>TRBJ2-1|NA|NA|TRBV18
CASSPFSGSDSYNEQFF
TGTGCCAGCTCACCATTTTCTGGGTCGGACTCCTACAATGAGCAGTTCTTC
>TRBJ2-1|NA|NA|TRBV4-1
CASSQPLLGYNEQFF
TGCGCCAGCAGCCAACCACTACTAGGTTACAATGAGCAGTTCTTC
>TRBJ2-1|NA|NA|TRBV7-2
CASSLGFGNEQFF
TGTGCCAGCAGCTTAGGATTTGGCAATGAGCAGTTCTTC
>TRBJ1-2|NA|NA|TRBV2
CASTRETNGYTF
TGTGCCAGCACCAGGGAGACAAATGGCTACACCTTC
>TRBJ2-1|TRBD1|NA|TRBV5-1
CASSLRTGAYSYNEQFF
TGCGCCAGCAGCTTAAGGACAGGGGCCTACTCCTACAATGAGCAGTTCTTC
>TRBJ1-2|NA|NA|TRBV6-1
CASSGVYPYGYTF
TGTGCCAGCAGTGGGGTCTACCCCTATGGCTACACCTTC
>TRBJ1-4|NA|NA|TRBV11-2
CASSISGDHNEKLFF
TGTGCCAGCAGCATCTCAGGGGACCATAATGAAAAACTGTTTTTT
>TRBJ2-5|TRBD1|NA|TRBV5-1
CASSLEGARQETQYF
TGCGCCAGCAGCTTGGAGGGGGCGAGACAAGAGACCCAGTACTTC
>TRBJ1-5|TRBD1|NA|TRBV10-3
CAIRGDRLDQPQHF
TGTGCCATCAGGGGGGACAGACTAGATCAGCCCCAGCATTTT
>TRBJ2-7|TRBD2|NA|TRBV6-1
CASSVVAGGEQYF
TGTGCCAGCAGTGTGGTTGCGGGAGGCGAGCAGTACTTC
>TRBJ1-4|NA|NA|TRBV19
CASSKGTNEKLFF
TGTGCCAGTAGCAAAGGGACGAATGAAAAACTGTTTTTT
>TRBJ1-5|NA|once|TRBV6-6
CASSYLSGTGQPQHF
TGTGCCAGCAGTTATTTATCTGGAACGGGTCAGCCCCAGCATTTT
>TRBJ1-5|NA|NA|TRBV29-1
CSVLEGGNQPQHF
TGCAGCGTTCTGGAGGGGGGCAATCAGCCCCAGCATTTT
>TRBJ2-3|TRBD2|NA|TRBV4-2
CASSRIAGGTTDTQYF
TGTGCCAGCAGCCGAATAGCGGGAGGGACCACAGATACGCAGTATTTT
>TRBJ2-7|TRBD2|NA|TRBV7-8
CASSLGEGPTISYEQYF
TGTGCCAGCAGCTTGGGGGAGGGACCCACCATCTCCTACGAGCAGTACTTC
>TRBJ2-7|TRBD2|NA|TRBV28
CASIAGGAYEQYF
TGTGCCAGCATAGCGGGAGGGGCCTACGAGCAGTACTTC
>TRBJ1-1|NA|NA|TRBV19
CASSIGRNTEAFF
TGTGCCAGTAGTATTGGACGGAACACTGAAGCTTTCTTT
>TRBJ2-7|NA|NA|TRBV28
CASSLTGGSYEQYF
TGTGCCAGCAGCCTAACTGGGGGCTCCTACGAGCAGTACTTC
>TRBJ1-4|TRBD1|NA|TRBV29-1
CSVEAPGQGKNEKLFF
TGCAGCGTTGAAGCCCCCGGACAGGGGAAGAATGAAAAACTGTTTTTT
>TRBJ2-3|NA|NA|TRBV30
CAWSKSGYTDTQYF
TGTGCCTGGAGTAAAAGCGGGTACACAGATACGCAGTATTTT
>TRBJ2-3|NA|few|TRBV19
CASTLVSRGSDTQYF
TGTGCCAGTACCCTGGTTAGCAGGGGCTCAGATACGCAGTATTTT
>TRBJ2-5|NA|NA|TRBV5-1
CASSSGPMGETQYF
TGCGCCAGCAGCTCTGGACCTATGGGGGAGACCCAGTACTTC